The 14 T cell receptor beta chains below all came from one sample that was sequenced in a study of cytomegalovirus exposure and HLA in healthy donors. A multiplex PCR was run with 60 Vbeta primers and 13 Jbeta primers. Sequencing used immunoSEQ multiplex PCR; TCRdb keeps in-frame clones, though not all of them. The data show approximately 140,000 clones, with 82% seen just once and around 3% held by the top ten. The sample comprised PBMCs. All receptors come from a boy aged 2 to 10 in good health and CMV-seronegative.

The chain carries TRBV11-1 and TRBJ2-3; 9 nucleotides line up with TRBD2. The V gene's germline CDR1 is SGHAT and CDR2 FQDESV (reference sequence). This CDR3 contains 16 residues. Trimming cost V 1 base and J 6 bases; bases outside gene matches: 8. The CDR3 is CASSLEVAGVVDTQYF. In DNA, the CDR3 is TGTGCCAGCAGCTTAGAGGTAGCGGGAGTGGTGGATACGCAGTATTTT.

The chain recombines TRBV5-1 with TRBJ2-1, with D perhaps TRBD1 (6 bases). Germline CDR1 and CDR2: SGHRS and YFSETQ. V lost 3 bases and J lost 6, with 10 bases in between. The CDR3 extends over 13 amino acids. This CDR3 reads CASSSTGFNEQFF. In DNA form, the CDR3 reads TGCGCCAGCAGCTCTACAGGGTTCAATGAGCAGTTCTTC.

The chain carries TRBV6-1 and TRBJ1-6; 9 bases align to TRBD1. The CDR3 contains 15 residues. With V trimmed by 0 bases and J by 6 bases, 0 bases remained unmatched. Germline CDR1 is MNHNS and CDR2 is SASEGT. The CDR3 nucleotides are TGTGCCAGCAGTGAAGCGACAGGGGGTAATTCACCCCTCCACTTT. This codes for CASSEATGGNSPLHF.

This chain connects TRBV18 to TRBJ1-1; a weak D match, TRBD1 (6 bases). This CDR3 is built from 14 residues. Deletions cut 6 bases from V and 3 bases from J, with 14 bases between. Germline V lookup: CDR1 KGHSH, CDR2 LQKENI. The CDR3 nucleotides are TGTGCCAGCTCGCGCGGACAGTGGGACACTGAAGCTTTCTTT. It encodes CASSRGQWDTEAFF.

The rearrangement links TRBV5-1 to TRBJ2-5; no clear D. This CDR3 has 16 amino acids. Trimming removed 4 bases at V and 5 bases at J, with 21 bases between. CDR1 and CDR2 (germline): SGHRS, YFSETQ. For the CDR3, the DNA is TGCGCCAGCAGCGCCCTAGAGAGGCCCCTTGGGGAGACCCAGTACTTC. As protein: CASSALERPLGETQYF.

Written as DNA, the CDR3 is TGTGCCAGCAGCTCAGGCGCGGGGGAGCTGTTTTTT. Its translation: CASSSGAGELFF. This chain connects TRBV13 to TRBJ2-2; D remains unclear. Germline V gene lookup returns CDR1 PRHDT and CDR2 FYEKMQ (reference sequence). V gave up 4 bases and J gave up 8 bases, with 8 bases separating them. The CDR3 totals 12 residues.

This clone occurred a few times. The rearrangement joins TRBV6-5 to TRBJ2-1; possibly TRBD2 for D (6 bases). Germline loops: CDR1 MNHEY, CDR2 SVGAGI. The CDR3 is 15 amino acids. Between the trimmed V and J ends, which lost 4 bases and 5 bases, there was a span of 15 bases. The CDR3 nucleotides read TGTGCCAGCAGTTCCGGGACTCCCCCGAACAATGAGCAGTTCTTC. It translates to CASSSGTPPNNEQFF.

The genes are TRBV4-2 and TRBJ1-1; no reliable D call. Trimming stripped 4 bases from V and 0 bases from J, with 15 bases between. The CDR3 has 16 residues. CDR1 is LGHNA, CDR2 YNFKEQ, per germline. The CDR3 DNA follows: TGTGCCAGCAGCCGAGGAACAAGTAACATGAACACTGAAGCTTTCTTT. It translates to CASSRGTSNMNTEAFF.

The chain couples TRBV28 to TRBJ1-1; tentative D call: TRBD1 (6 bases). The CDR3 is made up of 15 amino acids. Germline-derived CDR1 and CDR2 are MDHEN and SYDVKM. V was trimmed by 2 bases and J by 1 base, leaving 11 bases between them. CDR3 loop: CASSLSVRGNTEAFF. For the CDR3, the DNA is TGTGCCAGCAGTTTAAGCGTCAGGGGGAACACTGAAGCTTTCTTT.

The V call is TRBV4-1, the J call TRBJ2-5; possibly TRBD2 for D (7 bases). Germline assignment: CDR1 MGHRA and CDR2 YSYEKL. This CDR3 contains 15 residues. Between the trimmed V and J ends, which lost 5 bases and 3 bases, there was a span of 16 bases. CDR3: CASSVRGAGEETQYF. The CDR3 nucleotides read TGCGCCAGCAGCGTCCGGGGGGCGGGCGAAGAGACCCAGTACTTC.

The rearrangement links TRBV27 to TRBJ2-7; weak D call: TRBD1 (5 bases). This CDR3 is built from 11 residues. The ends were cut back, 4 bases at V and 5 bases at J, with 6 bases in the middle. Germline V gene data show CDR1 as MNHEY and CDR2 as SMNVEV (reference sequence). Here the CDR3 DNA reads TGTGCCAGCAGTTGGGGCGACGAGCAGTACTTC. Translating it yields CASSWGDEQYF.

J is TRBJ2-1 and V is TRBV4-1; 12 nucleotides line up with TRBD2. Germline V CDR1 and CDR2: MGHRA, YSYEKL. This CDR3 spans 18 amino acids. J lost 3 bases, V lost 6 bases, and 12 bases had no gene match. The CDR3 nucleotides read TGCGCCAGCAGTCAATGGACTAGCGGGATGAATGTCTACAATGAGCAGTTCTTC. Its translation: CASSQWTSGMNVYNEQFF.

The CDR3 nucleotides read TGTGCCAGCAGCCAACTGGGGGGAGGTACGCAGTATTTT. This translates into CASSQLGGGTQYF. The gene calls are TRBV7-3 and TRBJ2-3, with a weak D call TRBD2 (6 bases). V was trimmed by 5 bases and J by 8 bases, leaving 14 bases between them. The germline V gene has CDR1 SGHTA and CDR2 FQGTGA. The CDR3 runs to 13 residues.

The chain joins TRBV19 to TRBJ2-7, with a weak D call TRBD2 (6 bases). V lost 1 base and J lost 2, with 9 bases in between. The germline V gene has CDR1 LNHDA and CDR2 SQIVND (reference sequence). CDR3 length: 14 residues. CDR3 region: CASSIVSSAYEQYV. CDR3 DNA sequence: TGTGCCAGTAGTATAGTTTCTAGCGCCTACGAGCAGTACGTC.